The entry that follows covers one TCR beta chain sequence. Patients were diagnosed with urothelial carcinoma, either locally advanced or metastatic. The data were obtained in a study of PD-L1 blockade in urothelial cancer. Overall study context: Analyses were performed on blood at 3 weeks after treatment start (the second dose) and at 6 weeks.

V lost 4 bases, J lost 2 bases, and 7 bases stayed unmatched. CDR1 PRHDT and CDR2 FYEKMQ come from the germline V gene (reference sequence). The CDR3 has 15 residues. Profiling relied on immunoSEQ multiplex PCR, and the TCRdb table lists in-frame clones only, not all of them. This table holds 55,000 to 70,000 clones, about four fifths found once. The chain links TRBV13 to TRBJ2-7; 8 bases map to TRBD2. The sequencing here drew on PBMCs, taken around atezolizumab (anti-PD-L1) treatment. The receptor comes from a man in his 70s with urothelial cancer. The CDR3 region has the DNA TGTGCCAGCAGCTCCCGTCCAGCGGGGGCCTACGAGCAGTACTTC. Its translation is CASSSRPAGAYEQYF.